A single sample is the source of the 3 T cell receptor beta chains below, sequenced in a study of tissue T cells after allogeneic stem cell transplantation. Adult allogeneic hematopoietic cell transplant recipients with steroid-refractory graft-versus-host disease were prospectively enrolled for research autopsy. Assay: immunoSEQ multiplex PCR; the TCRdb copy retains only in-frame clones and omits some. Of several thousand clones in the sample, less than 85% are singletons; the top ten hold 4.5% to 5%. Source: left colon tissue, taken at autopsy. The receptor source for this set is a male patient of 60 years or more with steroid-refractory graft-versus-host disease after an allogeneic stem cell transplant. Part of the T cell pool may stem from the graft donor.

This clone was counted a single time. V gene TRBV6-6 combines with J gene TRBJ2-1; TRBD2 agrees at 9 bases. Trimming cost V 7 bases and J 7 bases; bases outside gene matches: 8. This CDR3 contains 14 residues. Germline V gene sequence: CDR1 MNHNY, CDR2 SVGAGI (reference sequence). The CDR3 sequence: CASTPGLAGNEQFF. For the CDR3, the DNA is TGTGCCAGCACCCCCGGTCTAGCGGGAAATGAGCAGTTCTTC.

The chain combines TRBV18 with TRBJ1-3, with D hard to call. V was pared by 2 bases and J by 7 bases, with 18 bases between. The CDR3 is 16 amino acids. Germline lookup yields CDR1 KGHSH and CDR2 LQKENI. In DNA, the CDR3 is TGTGCCAGCTCACCAAACCAGGTTCGGGAAGGGAACACCATATATTTT. It codes for CASSPNQVREGNTIYF.

This clone was detected a few times. In DNA, the CDR3 is TGTGCCAGCAGCACCGCGGGGGCGATGGCCGGGGAGCTGTTTTTT. Translating it yields CASSTAGAMAGELFF. This chain links TRBV7-9 with TRBJ2-2, with TRBD2 as a possible D gene (7 bases). V was pared by 5 bases and J by 6 bases, with 16 bases between. CDR1 is SEHNR and CDR2 is FQNEAQ in the germline V gene (reference sequence). The CDR3 is 15 amino acids.